This entry is about one T cell receptor beta chain. Its antigen is as yet unknown. These data come from a study of human T cells and chemical hapten exposure. The CDR3 is 15 residues long. V was clipped by 6 bases and J by 3 bases, with 18 bases between them. The V gene's germline CDR1 is DFQATT and CDR2 SNEGSKA (reference sequence). Documented time point: pre-sensitization, week 0. The treatment: therapeutic diphenylcyclopropenone sensitization with weekly scalp DPC. Sample donors consisted of patients with alopecia, aged 18 to 70 years, who were suitable for DPC. Findings of the study overall: Against controls, expanded TCRs gave rise to significantly more large CDR3 similarity clusters.

TCRdb re-derived calls from the RACE reads in MiXCR, one entry per CDR3 protein. This sample has tens of thousands of distinct CDR3 sequences, with over 9% found just once. The J gene is TRBJ2-1, the V gene TRBV20-1; a possible D gene is TRBD2 (5 bases). The source was whole blood, collected in connection with sensitization to the hapten diphenylcyclopropenone (DPC). This clonotype was sampled from a middle-aged woman with alopecia areata. Some clones in this sample may be carry-over from other donors' samples. In DNA form, the CDR3 reads TGCAGTGCCCCAATAGCAGGAGGAAACTACAATGAGCAGTTCTTC. Translation: CSAPIAGGNYNEQFF.